Shown below are 20 T cell receptor beta chains from a single sample sequenced in a study of T-cell reconstitution after alpha-beta-depleted transplantation in children. Researchers prepared the TCRbeta library using unique molecular identifiers, the study reports. TCRdb re-called the PCR reads through MiXCR, storing one row per CDR3 protein. The sample has hundreds of thousands of distinct CDR3 sequences, under 30% seen once. This specimen consisted of PBMCs, mostly from graft donor cells, obtained 360 days after TCRalphabeta/CD19-depleted stem cell transplant. These receptors were collected from a boy under two years old who had a stem cell transplant for acute myeloid leukemia, so the T cells may come from the graft donor.

This sequence joins TRBV9 and TRBJ2-3; TRBD1 might be the D (7 bases). The CDR3 loop spans 19 amino acids. Trimming took 4 bases from V and 3 from J, leaving 27 bases between them. The germline CDR1 and CDR2 sequences are SGDLS and YYNGEE. CDR3 bases: TGTGCCAGCAGCACATACAGGGGAATATCGCGGGGTGAAACAGATACGCAGTATTTT. This encodes CASSTYRGISRGETDTQYF.

V is TRBV4-3 and J is TRBJ2-7; D remains ambiguous. CDR1 is LGHNA and CDR2 is YSLEER in the germline V gene. The V end lost 1 base, the J end lost 0 bases, and 19 bases lay between the germline ends. This CDR3 contains 18 residues. The CDR3 DNA sequence: TGCGCCAGCAGCCAAGTGGTTTCCCTTTCCAGGAGCTCCTACGAGCAGTACTTC. It specifies CASSQVVSLSRSSYEQYF.

This chain connects TRBV15 to TRBJ1-1; D ambiguous. Germline CDR1 and CDR2: LNHNV and YYDKDF (reference sequence). This CDR3 spans 11 amino acids. V was pared by 9 bases and J by 1 base, with 6 bases between. This CDR3 reads CATKRNTEAFF. The CDR3 bases are TGTGCCACTAAGCGGAACACTGAAGCTTTCTTT. Together with reference TRBV15 and TRBJ1-1, the CDR3 gives the full variable domain: DAMVIQNPRYQVTQFGKPVTLSCSQTLNHNVMYWYQQKSSQAPKLLFHYYDKDFNNEADTPDNFQSRRPNTSFCFLDIRSPGLGDTAMYLCATKRNTEAFFGQGTRLTVV.

The genes are TRBV12-3 or TRBV12-4 and TRBJ2-7; TRBD1 is a possible D gene (7 bases). V was clipped by 3 bases and J by 6 bases, with 21 bases between them. The CDR3 is made up of 16 amino acids. CDR3 nucleotide sequence: TGTGCCAGCAGTTTCACCCTTGGGACAGAGGGGGGCGAGCAGTACTTC. Amino acid sequence: CASSFTLGTEGGEQYF.

This clonotype appeared a few times. The J gene is TRBJ2-3, the V gene TRBV6-2 or TRBV6-3; perhaps TRBD2 as D (6 bases). The CDR3 totals 16 residues. The germline V and J ends were trimmed by 2 bases and 2 bases, with 14 bases remaining between them. Germline loops: CDR1 MNHEY, CDR2 SVGEGT. The CDR3 nucleotides read TGTGCCAGCAGTTACCCGCCGGGGACTTACACAGATACGCAGTATTTT. Its protein product is CASSYPPGTYTDTQYF.

The table lists this clonotype with a count of one. A read error is possible here, since a much larger clone lies one base away. The chain uses TRBV29-1 and TRBJ2-2; the D call may be TRBD1 or TRBD2 (6 bases each). This CDR3 has 11 amino acids. Germline V gives CDR1 SQVTM, CDR2 ANQGSEA. CDR3 protein: CSVRGNGEVFF. In nucleotides, the CDR3 is TGCAGCGTAAGGGGGAACGGGGAGGTGTTTTTT.

The sample holds many counts of this clonotype. The chain combines TRBV15 with TRBJ2-3; no definite D call. CDR3 length: 14 residues. V shed 4 bases and J shed 2 bases, with 10 bases lying between them. Germline-derived CDR1 and CDR2 are LNHNV and YYDKDF (reference sequence). CDR3 sequence (DNA): TGTGCCACCAGCACCAGAGGATTCACAGATACGCAGTATTTT. Its protein product is CATSTRGFTDTQYF.

This clonotype was recorded a few times. The genes are TRBV28 and TRBJ1-1, with TRBD1 matching over 8 bases. CDR3 size: 15 residues. J was trimmed by 4 bases and V by 5 bases; bases with no gene match: 9. Germline-derived CDR1 and CDR2 are MDHEN and SYDVKM. This chain's CDR3 is CASSVSGGIFTEAFF. CDR3 DNA sequence: TGTGCCAGCAGTGTATCAGGGGGCATATTCACTGAAGCTTTCTTT.

This clonotype occurred a few times. The rearrangement joins TRBV20-1 to TRBJ2-7; TRBD2 matches at 14 bases. Germline CDR1 and CDR2: DFQATT and SNEGSKA (reference sequence). This CDR3 spans 13 amino acids. V lost 5 bases, J lost 7 bases, and 4 bases stayed unmatched. The CDR3 nucleotides read TGCAGTGCTCCGACTAGCGGGGGGGTTGAGCAGTACTTC. This encodes CSAPTSGGVEQYF.

In its sample, this clonotype was seen a few times. This chain uses TRBV12-3 or TRBV12-4 with TRBJ2-2; 9 bases are shared with TRBD2. Losses at the gene ends were 5 bases for V and 4 bases for J; bases not matched to a gene: 2. The length of the CDR3 is 14 residues. The CDR3 sequence is CASSAGGITGELFF. CDR3 bases: TGTGCCAGCAGTGCGGGAGGGATCACCGGGGAGCTGTTTTTT.

Ten or more counts support this clonotype. V usage is TRBV25-1 and J usage is TRBJ2-7; D is unresolved. The CDR3 spans 13 residues. CDR1 and CDR2 (germline): MGHDK, SYGVNS. V shed 8 bases and J shed 7 bases, with 18 bases lying between them. CDR3 region: CASSSPDLWEQYF. The CDR3 DNA sequence: TGTGCCAGCTCAAGCCCGGACCTTTGGGAGCAGTACTTC.

This clonotype was seen a few times. The chain uses TRBV12-3 or TRBV12-4 and TRBJ2-1; no clear D gene. This CDR3 spans 15 amino acids. V dropped 6 bases and J dropped 2 bases, with 14 bases sitting between them. This CDR3 reads CASSLGGEAYNEQFF. For the CDR3, the DNA is TGTGCCAGCAGCCTCGGCGGTGAGGCCTACAATGAGCAGTTCTTC.

There are a few counts of this clonotype. This chain uses TRBV12-3 or TRBV12-4 with TRBJ2-7, with D possibly TRBD2 on 5 matching bases. This CDR3 has 13 amino acids. The V end lost 2 bases, the J end lost 6 bases, and 11 bases lay between the germline ends. The CDR3 reads CASSLIRRGEQYF. In DNA form, the CDR3 reads TGTGCCAGCAGTTTAATCCGACGGGGCGAGCAGTACTTC.

This clonotype showed up just a few times. The chain has TRBV7-2 and TRBJ2-3, with TRBD2 matching over 7 bases. This CDR3 contains 16 residues. The J segment lost 1 base and the V segment lost 1 base, leaving 5 bases of the junction unmatched. Germline V gives CDR1 SGHTA, CDR2 FQGNSA. CDR3 DNA sequence: TGTGCCAGCAGCTTAGAGATGGGGAGGGGCACAGATACGCAGTATTTT. It translates to CASSLEMGRGTDTQYF.

V usage is TRBV20-1 and J usage is TRBJ2-1, with a tentative D call TRBD1 (5 bases). V was trimmed by 0 bases and J by 7 bases, leaving 10 bases between them. The germline CDR1 and CDR2 sequences are DFQATT and SNEGSKA (reference sequence). This CDR3 contains 13 residues. The CDR3: CSARDPAGNEQFF. The CDR3 DNA is TGCAGTGCTAGAGATCCCGCAGGGAATGAGCAGTTCTTC.

This clonotype was counted a few times. The J gene is TRBJ2-7, the V gene TRBV11-3, with D maybe TRBD1 (6 bases). V lost 4 bases to trimming and J lost 2 bases, with 15 bases between them. Germline V gives CDR1 SGHNT, CDR2 YENEEA. The CDR3 runs to 15 residues. CDR3 DNA: TGTGCCAGCAGCTCCGGACAGTATCCTACCTACGAGCAGTACTTC. Protein product: CASSSGQYPTYEQYF.

This clonotype came up many times. This rearrangement joins TRBV11-2 to TRBJ1-2; TRBD1 agrees at 8 bases. This CDR3 spans 14 amino acids. CDR1 is SGHAT and CDR2 is FQNNGV in the germline V gene. V lost 3 bases to trimming and J lost 5 bases; unmatched junction nucleotides: 5. The CDR3 DNA sequence: TGTGCCAGCAGCTTGACAGGGGCAGGGTATGGCTACACCTTC. This translates into CASSLTGAGYGYTF.

V usage is TRBV13 and J usage is TRBJ2-3; D call uncertain. The CDR3 has 15 amino acids. V was clipped by 3 bases and J by 0 bases, with 10 bases between them. Germline V gene data show CDR1 as PRHDT and CDR2 as FYEKMQ (reference sequence). Written as DNA, the CDR3 is TGTGCCAGCAGCTTTGAAGAGAAGAGCACAGATACGCAGTATTTT. It is translated as CASSFEEKSTDTQYF.

The rearrangement links TRBV7-2 to TRBJ1-1; D is possibly TRBD1 (5 bases). The V and J ends lost 5 bases and 4 bases respectively, with 11 bases between them. The CDR3 contains 13 residues. CDR1 SGHTA and CDR2 FQGNSA come from the germline V gene. In DNA, the CDR3 is TGTGCCAGCAGCAGCTGGGGGACCACTGAAGCTTTCTTT. Protein sequence: CASSSWGTTEAFF.

V and J are TRBV15 and TRBJ2-5; 15 bases match TRBD2. J lost 8 bases, V lost 9 bases, and 13 bases had no gene match. The CDR3 is 16 residues long. Germline loops: CDR1 LNHNV, CDR2 YYDKDF (reference sequence). CDR3 in amino acids: CATRTSGGAGQGTQYF. The CDR3 region has the DNA TGTGCCACGAGGACTAGCGGGGGGGCCGGGCAAGGTACCCAGTACTTC. Supplemented by reference TRBV15 and TRBJ2-5, the full variable domain reads DAMVIQNPRYQVTQFGKPVTLSCSQTLNHNVMYWYQQKSSQAPKLLFHYYDKDFNNEADTPDNFQSRRPNTSFCFLDIRSPGLGDTAMYLCATRTSGGAGQGTQYFGPGTRLLVL.